The 29 T cell receptor beta chains presented below share a single source sample, sequenced in a study of memory CD4+ T cells and cytomegalovirus serostatus. The sort gate was single viable CD3+CD4+CD8-CD45RO+ cells for memory CD4+ T cells. Produced via immunoSEQ multiplex PCR; TCRdb's table is partial and in-frame only. Among 56,000 or so clones listed, around 80% were seen once. The source material was memory CD4+ T cells from blood. Receptor source: an adult in good health and CMV-seronegative. Some clones in this sample may be carry-over from other donors' samples.

This rearrangement joins TRBV11-2 to TRBJ2-7; 8 bases fit TRBD1. The CDR3 length is 15 residues. V was clipped by 4 bases and J by 0 bases; unmatched bases: 5. Germline V gives CDR1 SGHAT, CDR2 FQNNGV. In DNA form, the CDR3 reads TGTGCCAGCAGCTCCCCGGGACAGGCCTCCTACGAGCAGTACTTC. Translating it yields CASSSPGQASYEQYF.

The V and J genes are TRBV6-6 and TRBJ1-2; no clear D. CDR3 size: 16 residues. Germline V CDR1 and CDR2: MNHNY, SVGAGI (reference sequence). V was pared by 6 bases and J by 3 bases, with 20 bases between. The CDR3 bases are TGTGCCAGCAGCCGAGACTCCTCAATCCGCGACTATGGCTACACCTTC. It translates to CASSRDSSIRDYGYTF.

J is TRBJ1-5 and V is TRBV7-8; D call uncertain. With 2 bases removed from V and 5 bases from J, the gap between germline ends came to 10 bases. The CDR3 runs to 14 residues. Germline CDR1 reads SGHVS; CDR2 reads FQNEAQ. CDR3: CASSLSGWDQPQHF. The CDR3 DNA is TGTGCCAGCAGCTTATCCGGGTGGGATCAGCCCCAGCATTTT.

CDR3 in DNA: TGTGCCAGTAGTAGTGGGATTCTACGTGCAACTAATGAAAAACTGTTTTTT. Protein product: CASSSGILRATNEKLFF. The rearrangement joins TRBV19 to TRBJ1-4; D is unclear. The CDR3 loop spans 17 amino acids. Trimming removed 4 bases at V and 0 bases at J, with 15 bases between. CDR1 LNHDA and CDR2 SQIVND come from the germline V gene (reference sequence).

The CDR3 DNA is TGTGCCAGCAGGTCGACTCCCCCCGGGGAGCTGTTTTTT. Residues: CASRSTPPGELFF. This chain uses TRBV6-1 with TRBJ2-2, with D unclear. CDR1 is MNHNS and CDR2 is SASEGT in the germline V gene. This CDR3 is 13 amino acids long. V lost 6 bases and J lost 6, with 11 bases in between.

V and J are TRBV9 and TRBJ2-7; D is undetermined. This CDR3 region has 13 residues. The V gene's germline CDR1 is SGDLS and CDR2 YYNGEE. Trimming removed 1 base from V and 4 bases from J, with 9 bases in between. This chain's CDR3 is CASSVQDRYEQYF. The CDR3, as DNA: TGTGCCAGCAGCGTACAAGACCGGTACGAGCAGTACTTC.

The CDR3 nucleotides read TGTGCCAGCAGCTTAGGATGGGGGGGAGGCTACACCTTC. Amino acid sequence: CASSLGWGGGYTF. This chain uses TRBV7-2 with TRBJ1-2, with D perhaps TRBD1 (5 bases). The V gene's germline CDR1 is SGHTA and CDR2 FQGNSA. Trimming removed 1 base from V and 8 bases from J, with 11 bases in between. The length of the CDR3 is 13 residues. Full variable domain (remainder filled in from reference TRBV7-2 and TRBJ1-2): GAGVSQSPSNKVTEKGKDVELRCDPISGHTALYWYRQSLGQGLEFLIYFQGNSAPDKSGLPSDRFSAERTGGSVSTLTIQRTQQEDSAVYLCASSLGWGGGYTFGSGTRLTVV.

V gene TRBV11-2 combines with J gene TRBJ2-7, with 9 bases that match TRBD2. The CDR3 loop spans 15 amino acids. J was trimmed by 2 bases and V by 1 base; bases with no gene match: 3. The germline CDR1 and CDR2 sequences are SGHAT and FQNNGV. The DNA of the CDR3 is TGTGCCAGCAGCTTAGTGGGCGGGGGGGCCTACGAGCAGTACTTC. As protein: CASSLVGGGAYEQYF.

J is TRBJ1-1 and V is TRBV4-3; TRBD1 matches 8 bases. Per germline, CDR1 LGHNA and CDR2 YSLEER. V trimming: 2 bases; J trimming: 6 bases; junction bases outside the gene matches: 2. The CDR3 covers 13 residues. Written as DNA, the CDR3 is TGCGCCAGCAGCCAAATACAGGGGGCTGAAGCTTTCTTT. Translating gives CASSQIQGAEAFF.

The V call is TRBV5-1, the J call TRBJ2-2; 9 bases match TRBD2. The trim removed 8 bases at V and 8 bases at J, leaving 10 bases unmatched. Germline V lookup: CDR1 SGHRS, CDR2 YFSETQ. This CDR3 region has 14 residues. The CDR3 nucleotides are TGCGCCAGTAAAGCCGTCGGACTAGCGGGGGAGCTGTTTTTT. Encoded protein: CASKAVGLAGELFF. Supplemented by reference TRBV5-1 and TRBJ2-2, the full variable domain reads KAGVTQTPRYLIKTRGQQVTLSCSPISGHRSVSWYQQTPGQGLQFLFEYFSETQRNKGNFPGRFSGRQFSNSRSEMNVSTLELGDSALYLCASKAVGLAGELFFGEGSRLTVL.

The rearrangement uses TRBV5-1 and TRBJ1-2; D is unresolved. V lost 0 bases, J lost 1 base, and 4 bases lay in between. The CDR3 length is 13 residues. Germline V gives CDR1 SGHRS, CDR2 YFSETQ. CDR3 sequence reads: CASSLDSNYGYTF. The CDR3 nucleotides read TGCGCCAGCAGCTTGGACAGTAACTATGGCTACACCTTC.

This rearrangement joins TRBV7-9 to TRBJ2-4, with D perhaps matching TRBD1 (7 bases). The V gene's germline CDR1 is SEHNR and CDR2 FQNEAQ (reference sequence). Trimming cost V 7 bases and J 6 bases, with 13 bases left between them. The CDR3 is 13 residues long. CDR3 DNA sequence: TGTGCCAGCAAGGAGGGGGCGGCAAACATTCAGTACTTC. Its protein is CASKEGAANIQYF.

The V call is TRBV10-3, the J call TRBJ1-3; the D is unclear. Trimming left V 4 bases short and J 4 bases short, with 11 bases between. The CDR3 loop spans 14 amino acids. Germline CDR1 is ENHRY and CDR2 is SYGVKD. The CDR3 region is CAISASSSGNTIYF. CDR3 coding DNA: TGTGCCATCAGTGCTAGCTCCTCGGGAAACACCATATATTTT.

This chain uses TRBV5-1 with TRBJ2-2; D may be TRBD2 (6 bases). Germline V lookup: CDR1 SGHRS, CDR2 YFSETQ. The CDR3 sequence is 15 residues long. Trimming removed 4 bases at V and 3 bases at J, with 13 bases between. CDR3 in amino acids: CASSSRGGDTGELFF. The CDR3 coding sequence is TGCGCCAGCAGCAGTCGAGGAGGGGACACCGGGGAGCTGTTTTTT.

The genes are TRBV19 and TRBJ2-2; D call uncertain. The V and J ends lost 3 bases and 4 bases respectively, with 9 bases between them. The CDR3 spans 14 residues. Germline V gene data show CDR1 as LNHDA and CDR2 as SQIVND (reference sequence). For the CDR3, the DNA is TGTGCCAGTAGTATTGGGTGGCTCACCGGGGAGCTGTTTTTT. Protein sequence: CASSIGWLTGELFF.

The rearrangement uses TRBV18 and TRBJ1-1, with TRBD1 matching over 9 bases. The CDR3 contains 15 residues. Germline lookup yields CDR1 KGHSH and CDR2 LQKENI. Losses at the gene ends were 4 bases for V and 4 bases for J; bases not matched to a gene: 7. The CDR3 bases are TGTGCCAGCTCACAATTACAGGGGGCCAGCACTGAAGCTTTCTTT. Protein: CASSQLQGASTEAFF.

By frequency in the sample, this clone is medium-sized (0.01 to 0.1%). The chain links TRBV6-1 to TRBJ2-7; either TRBD1 or TRBD2 may supply D (7 bases each). In germline, CDR1 is MNHNS, CDR2 SASEGT. The CDR3 covers 13 residues. Trimming cost V 8 bases and J 7 bases, with 18 bases left between them. In DNA form, the CDR3 reads TGTGCCAGCTCCACGACCCAGGGGGGGGAGCAGTACTTC. This encodes CASSTTQGGEQYF.

CDR3 region: CASSDGGTKNIQYF. The CDR3 bases are TGTGCCAGCAGTGACGGGGGGACCAAAAACATTCAGTACTTC. The V call is TRBV2, the J call TRBJ2-4; 7 positions match TRBD2. The ends lost 3 bases at V and 2 bases at J; junction bases unmatched: 1. The CDR3 length is 14 residues. Per the germline V gene, CDR1 is SNHLY and CDR2 is FYNNEI. Drawing the rest from reference TRBV2 and TRBJ2-4, the complete variable domain is EPEVTQTPSHQVTQMGQEVILRCVPISNHLYFYWYRQILGQKVEFLVSFYNNEISEKSEIFDDQFSVERPDGSNFTLKIRSTKLEDSAMYFCASSDGGTKNIQYFGAGTRLSVL.

The chain is built from TRBV28 and TRBJ1-5; D unclear. Per germline, CDR1 MDHEN and CDR2 SYDVKM. This CDR3 region has 15 residues. V was clipped by 1 base and J by 1 base, with 8 bases between them. The CDR3 DNA reads as TGTGCCAGCAGTTTATTAGGGCAGAGCAATCAGCCCCAGCATTTT. Protein: CASSLLGQSNQPQHF.

The chain carries TRBV7-8 and TRBJ1-4; a possible D gene is TRBD1 (5 bases). V was clipped by 7 bases and J by 5 bases, with 11 bases between them. CDR1 SGHVS and CDR2 FQNEAQ come from the germline V gene. There are 13 residues in the CDR3. The CDR3 loop reads CASTPAGNEKLFF. The DNA of the CDR3 is TGTGCCAGCACCCCTGCAGGGAATGAAAAACTGTTTTTT.

The rearrangement links TRBV28 to TRBJ2-3, with TRBD1 matching 9 bases. Germline CDR1 and CDR2: MDHEN and SYDVKM. Trimming removed 4 bases from V and 7 bases from J; junction bases left unmatched: 6. This CDR3 spans 14 amino acids. CDR3 protein: CASSSTGGRHTQYF. The CDR3 DNA is TGTGCCAGCAGTTCGACAGGGGGGAGACATACGCAGTATTTT. Together with reference TRBV28 and TRBJ2-3, the CDR3 gives the full variable domain: DVKVTQSSRYLVKRTGEKVFLECVQDMDHENMFWYRQDPGLGLRLIYFSYDVKMKEKGDIPEGYSVSREKKERFSLILESASTNQTSMYLCASSSTGGRHTQYFGPGTRLTVL.

This clone came up a few times. The rearrangement uses TRBV30 and TRBJ1-5; D not certain. The CDR3 spans 16 residues. V was trimmed by 2 bases and J by 6 bases, leaving 20 bases between them. The germline V gene has CDR1 GTSNPN and CDR2 SVGIG (reference sequence). The CDR3 sequence: CAWSTASPGLGQPQHF. The CDR3 DNA sequence: TGTGCCTGGAGTACCGCTAGCCCAGGTCTGGGTCAGCCCCAGCATTTT.

The chain couples TRBV28 to TRBJ2-5; D gene ambiguous. This CDR3 has 13 residues. The ends were cut back, 7 bases at V and 1 base at J, with 10 bases in the middle. Germline CDR1 MDHEN, CDR2 SYDVKM. The CDR3 region is CASNRRSQETQYF. In nucleotides, the CDR3 is TGTGCCAGCAATCGCAGGAGCCAAGAGACCCAGTACTTC. The whole variable domain, remainder taken from reference TRBV28 and TRBJ2-5, is DVKVTQSSRYLVKRTGEKVFLECVQDMDHENMFWYRQDPGLGLRLIYFSYDVKMKEKGDIPEGYSVSREKKERFSLILESASTNQTSMYLCASNRRSQETQYFGPGTRLLVL.

J is TRBJ1-3 and V is TRBV10-3, with no clear D. CDR1 ENHRY and CDR2 SYGVKD come from the germline V gene. This CDR3 has 14 amino acids. Trimming cost V 6 bases and J 0 bases, with 9 bases left between them. CDR3 sequence: CAIRGGNSGNTIYF. DNA of the CDR3: TGTGCCATCAGGGGAGGAAACTCTGGAAACACCATATATTTT.

The chain joins TRBV4-2 to TRBJ1-1; a possible D gene is TRBD1 (6 bases). Germline CDR1 LGHNA, CDR2 YNFKEQ. Trimming took off 4 bases at V and 5 bases at J, with 11 bases between the two ends. The CDR3 is 13 residues long. This CDR3 is CASSRETGTEAFF. For the CDR3, the DNA is TGTGCCAGCAGCCGAGAAACAGGGACTGAAGCTTTCTTT.

The chain links TRBV2 to TRBJ2-7; D might be TRBD1 (5 bases). Germline V lookup: CDR1 SNHLY, CDR2 FYNNEI. The V end was cut by 5 bases, the J end by 0 bases, with 8 bases between. The CDR3 extends over 13 amino acids. The DNA for the CDR3 is TGTGCCAGCAGTTGGACAACCTCCTACGAGCAGTACTTC. Its protein product is CASSWTTSYEQYF.

This chain joins TRBV6-4 and TRBJ2-3, with D perhaps matching TRBD1 or TRBD2 (5 bases each). The CDR3 consists of 16 residues. Germline CDR1 and CDR2: MRHNA and SNTAGT. Trimming shortened V by 6 bases and J by 3 bases, and 19 bases separated the two germline ends. The CDR3 DNA is TGTGCCAGCAGCATAGGGACCTCTCCCAAAACAGATACGCAGTATTTT. Its translation is CASSIGTSPKTDTQYF.

Here the CDR3 reads CASSYLLHEQYF. The CDR3, as DNA: TGTGCCAGCAGCTACTTACTACACGAGCAGTACTTC. V and J are TRBV11-2 and TRBJ2-7; no reliable D call. In germline, CDR1 is SGHAT, CDR2 FQNNGV. This CDR3 has 12 amino acids. The V gene lost 4 bases and the J gene lost 5 bases, with 9 bases spanning the gap.

In DNA, the CDR3 is TGTGCCAGCAGCTTAACAGTAAGCGGGACAGGGCGCTATGGCTACACCTTC. Amino acids: CASSLTVSGTGRYGYTF. The chain carries TRBV7-3 and TRBJ1-2; 9 bases are shared with TRBD1. Germline-derived CDR1 and CDR2 are SGHTA and FQGTGA. V was clipped by 0 bases and J by 4 bases; unmatched bases: 9. The CDR3 extends over 17 amino acids.